Given below is one TCR beta chain in context. What it binds is unknown. The sample comes from a study of human T cells and chemical hapten exposure. Overall study: TCR yields per sample varied mostly from small pooled library volume differences. Findings and limits, study-wide: DPC sensitization did not alter TCRs above 1 in 1000 frequency.

The CDR3 is 17 amino acids. V lost 5 bases to trimming and J lost 0 bases; unmatched junction nucleotides: 10. Looked up from germline, CDR1 is MNHEY and CDR2 is SVGEGT. Individual cDNA molecules received unique molecular identifiers in the library. Under the authors' procedure: The median was roughly 100,000 TCRs per sample, ranging roughly 20,000 to 750,000. TCRdb itself ran the reads through MiXCR, one entry per CDR3 protein. TCRdb assigned the V and J calls; the authors' analysis was not used. Here the sample spans 95,000 to 150,000 distinct CDR3 sequences, over 7.5% being singletons. Before extraction, the whole blood was not fractionated, and total RNA was taken from it.

The specimen sequenced was whole blood. This chain uses TRBV6-2 or TRBV6-3 with TRBJ2-1, with TRBD2 identical over 7 bases. This TCR derives from a human donor in good health. Some clones in this sample may be carry-over from other donors' samples. For the CDR3, the DNA is TGTGCCAGCAGTGGCGAACGGGGCGGGAGCTCCTACAATGAGCAGTTCTTC. As protein: CASSGERGGSSYNEQFF.